The 21 T cell receptor beta chains presented below share a single source sample, sequenced in a study of shared clonotypes between healthy human individuals. The protocol was immunoSEQ multiplex PCR, while the TCRdb copy is restricted to in-frame clones and leaves out a portion. The data contain roughly 2,300,000 clones, around 92% of them singletons. Material for sequencing was naive CD4+ T cells from PBMCs. Subset of the sample: CD45RA+ positively selected. Receptors originate from a man younger than 35 in good health. Some clones in this sample may be carry-over from other donors' samples.

The V gene is TRBV5-1, the J gene TRBJ2-5; D remains unclear. Germline CDR1 SGHRS, CDR2 YFSETQ. The CDR3 spans 14 residues. V was pared by 3 bases and J by 2 bases, with 11 bases between. The CDR3 is CASSSGSEQETQYF. CDR3 DNA: TGCGCCAGCAGCTCAGGATCCGAGCAAGAGACCCAGTACTTC.

This chain uses TRBV5-4 with TRBJ2-3; tentatively, D is TRBD2 (6 bases). The CDR3 has 18 residues. Trimming left V 4 bases short and J 1 base short, with 22 bases between. The V gene's germline CDR1 is SGHNT and CDR2 YYREEE (reference sequence). The CDR3 DNA reads as TGTGCCAGCAGCCATGGAGTAGGTACGTCGGGGGGCACAGATACGCAGTATTTT. This encodes CASSHGVGTSGGTDTQYF.

The chain combines TRBV30 with TRBJ1-1, with D possibly TRBD1 on 5 matching bases. Germline CDR1 and CDR2: GTSNPN and SVGIG (reference sequence). There are 12 residues in the CDR3. The V and J ends lost 6 bases and 4 bases respectively, with 12 bases between them. CDR3 amino acids: CACKQEATEAFF. CDR3 DNA sequence: TGTGCCTGCAAACAGGAGGCCACTGAAGCTTTCTTT.

The rearrangement joins TRBV5-1 to TRBJ1-4, with D perhaps matching TRBD1 (6 bases). Germline loops: CDR1 SGHRS, CDR2 YFSETQ. V lost 0 bases and J lost 5, with 11 bases in between. The CDR3 is 15 residues long. The CDR3 nucleotides are TGCGCCAGCAGCTTGGGGTCTACAGGGAATGAAAAACTGTTTTTT. This sequence encodes CASSLGSTGNEKLFF.

The chain employs TRBV28 and TRBJ1-1; 7 nucleotides match TRBD1. Germline CDR1 and CDR2: MDHEN and SYDVKM. CDR3 length: 15 residues. The trim removed 2 bases at V and 4 bases at J, leaving 7 bases unmatched. CDR3 sequence: CASSLEGAVTTEAFF. The CDR3 DNA sequence: TGTGCCAGCAGTTTAGAGGGGGCCGTTACCACTGAAGCTTTCTTT.

A word on this clone: Other DNA sequences in the same sample also yield this CDR3. The chain has TRBV18 and TRBJ2-3; 11 bases line up with TRBD2. CDR1 and CDR2 from the germline V gene are KGHSH and LQKENI. V shed 1 base, J shed 4 bases, and the junction held 4 bases outside the gene matches. CDR3 size: 16 residues. In DNA, the CDR3 is TGTGCCAGCTCACCACTAGCGGGAGGGCCCGCAGATACGCAGTATTTT. It translates to CASSPLAGGPADTQYF. The complete variable domain, with remaining parts taken from reference TRBV18 and TRBJ2-3, reads NAGVMQNPRHLVRRRGQEARLRCSPMKGHSHVYWYRQLPEEGLKFMVYLQKENIIDESGMPKERFSAEFPKEGPSILRIQQVVRGDSAAYFCASSPLAGGPADTQYFGPGTRLTVL.

This clone was recorded only once. J is TRBJ1-5 and V is TRBV2; TRBD1 agrees at 11 bases. Germline lookup yields CDR1 SNHLY and CDR2 FYNNEI. V lost 2 bases to trimming and J lost 11 bases; unmatched junction nucleotides: 14. The CDR3 extends over 17 amino acids. The CDR3 sequence: CASSEMRTGGSAKAQHF. The CDR3 nucleotides are TGTGCCAGCAGTGAAATGCGGACAGGGGGCTCGGCCAAGGCCCAGCATTTT.

This clone came up once. The V and J genes are TRBV30 and TRBJ2-2; D is possibly TRBD1 (6 bases). The germline gives CDR1 GTSNPN, CDR2 SVGIG (reference sequence). V lost 5 bases and J lost 7, with 17 bases in between. The CDR3 spans 14 residues. DNA of the CDR3: TGTGCCTGGGCCCGAGGGACATTGGACGGGGAGCTGTTTTTT. It encodes CAWARGTLDGELFF.

The J gene is TRBJ2-7, the V gene TRBV4-1, with D possibly matching TRBD1 (6 bases). The CDR3 is made up of 14 amino acids. With 8 bases removed from V and 0 bases from J, the gap between germline ends came to 14 bases. Germline assignment: CDR1 MGHRA and CDR2 YSYEKL. The CDR3 reads CASPSRDTSYEQYF. The CDR3 DNA sequence: TGCGCCAGCCCCTCCCGGGACACCTCCTACGAGCAGTACTTC.

The chain links TRBV5-6 to TRBJ1-2; no definite D call. The CDR3 length is 14 residues. Germline CDR1 SGHDT, CDR2 YYEEEE. V was cut by 3 bases and J by 3 bases, with 12 bases left in between. Here the CDR3 reads CASSSLATDYGYTF. The CDR3 nucleotides are TGTGCCAGCAGCTCCTTGGCAACCGACTATGGCTACACCTTC.

CDR3 nucleotides: TGTGCCAGCAGCTTGGAGGAGGGCTCCTACAATGAGCAGTTCTTC. Protein sequence: CASSLEEGSYNEQFF. The J gene is TRBJ2-1, the V gene TRBV5-4; TRBD2 might be the D (6 bases). The CDR3 has 15 residues. V dropped 0 bases and J dropped 0 bases, with 7 bases sitting between them. Germline lookup yields CDR1 SGHNT and CDR2 YYREEE (reference sequence).

Comment on this clone: The sample has other DNA sequences that encode this CDR3 too. The V gene is TRBV11-3, the J gene TRBJ2-2; no clear D gene. Germline V CDR1 and CDR2: SGHNT, YENEEA. This CDR3 is built from 13 residues. Trimming took off 1 base at V and 5 bases at J, with 5 bases between the two ends. The chain's CDR3 is CASSLVGTGELFF. The CDR3 DNA follows: TGTGCCAGCAGCTTAGTGGGGACCGGGGAGCTGTTTTTT. The full variable domain, in which reference TRBV11-3 and TRBJ2-2 provide the parts outside the CDR3, is EAGVVQSPRYKIIEKKQPVAFWCNPISGHNTLYWYLQNLGQGPELLIRYENEEAVDDSQLPKDRFSAERLKGVDSTLKIQPAELGDSAVYLCASSLVGTGELFFGEGSRLTVL.

CDR3 coding DNA: TGTGCCAGCAGTTTCCAGTCGGGGAGCACCGGGGAGCTGTTTTTT. Its protein product is CASSFQSGSTGELFF. V usage is TRBV28 and J usage is TRBJ2-2; possibly TRBD2 for D (5 bases). Germline CDR1 is MDHEN and CDR2 is SYDVKM. V was shortened by 3 bases and J by 4 bases, with 12 bases between the two germline ends. This CDR3 spans 15 amino acids.

The gene calls are TRBV18 and TRBJ1-4, with D possibly TRBD1 on 5 matching bases. This CDR3 has 14 amino acids. Germline assignment: CDR1 KGHSH and CDR2 LQKENI. V was trimmed by 2 bases and J by 5 bases, leaving 9 bases between them. The CDR3 spells CASSPSRVNEKLFF. The CDR3 DNA reads TGTGCCAGCTCACCATCCAGGGTAAATGAAAAACTGTTTTTT.

To note about this clone: Additional DNA sequences in this sample encode the identical CDR3. The rearrangement uses TRBV5-1 and TRBJ1-5, with D hard to call. V gave up 0 bases and J gave up 5 bases, with 6 bases separating them. The germline V gene encodes CDR1 SGHRS and CDR2 YFSETQ. The CDR3 runs to 13 residues. Here the CDR3 reads CASSLGRDQPQHF. For the CDR3, the DNA is TGCGCCAGCAGCTTGGGCCGAGATCAGCCCCAGCATTTT.

The chain couples TRBV10-3 to TRBJ1-1; a weak D match, TRBD1 (6 bases). The CDR3 spans 18 residues. With 10 bases removed from V and 4 bases from J, the gap between germline ends came to 31 bases. Germline lookup yields CDR1 ENHRY and CDR2 SYGVKD. Written as DNA, the CDR3 is TGTGCCACCCGCCGTTCCGGGGGGGCACAGGCGTTGAGCACTGAAGCTTTCTTT. Protein: CATRRSGGAQALSTEAFF.

The rearrangement joins TRBV6-6 to TRBJ1-5; D call uncertain. Trimming left V 6 bases short and J 1 base short, with 7 bases between. Germline V gene lookup returns CDR1 MNHNY and CDR2 SVGAGI (reference sequence). The CDR3 is made up of 13 amino acids. CDR3 region: CASSRESNQPQHF. The CDR3 nucleotides read TGTGCCAGCAGCCGTGAGAGCAATCAGCCCCAGCATTTT.

In its sample, this clone was seen once. The chain uses TRBV5-1 and TRBJ1-4, with 7 bases fitting TRBD1. CDR3 length: 14 residues. Germline trimming cut 2 bases from V and 8 bases from J; bases unmatched to any gene: 6. Germline CDR1 and CDR2: SGHRS and YFSETQ. Here the CDR3 reads CASSLQGPGEKLFF. Written as DNA, the CDR3 is TGCGCCAGCAGCTTACAGGGGCCGGGGGAAAAACTGTTTTTT.

The rearrangement uses TRBV14 and TRBJ2-5; 9 bases fit TRBD2. J was trimmed by 7 bases and V by 4 bases; bases with no gene match: 7. This CDR3 has 14 residues. Looked up from germline, CDR1 is SGHDN and CDR2 is FVKESK. The chain's CDR3 is CASSPTSGLGTQYF. CDR3 nucleotide sequence: TGTGCCAGCAGCCCGACTAGCGGTCTTGGGACCCAGTACTTC.

The chain carries TRBV2 and TRBJ2-7, with D possibly being TRBD1 (5 bases). V was cut by 5 bases and J by 4 bases, with 15 bases left in between. CDR3 length: 14 amino acids. Germline CDR1 and CDR2: SNHLY and FYNNEI. CDR3 in DNA: TGTGCCAGCAGTTACCAGGGAACCTGGTACGAGCAGTACTTC. Protein product: CASSYQGTWYEQYF.

The chain combines TRBV7-7 with TRBJ1-1, with D perhaps TRBD1 (5 bases). CDR1 and CDR2 from the germline V gene are SSHAT and FNYEAQ (reference sequence). The CDR3 is made up of 13 amino acids. V was pared by 3 bases and J by 5 bases, with 10 bases between. CDR3 DNA: TGTGCCAGCAGCTTTAACGGGGCAACTGAAGCTTTCTTT. The encoded protein is CASSFNGATEAFF.